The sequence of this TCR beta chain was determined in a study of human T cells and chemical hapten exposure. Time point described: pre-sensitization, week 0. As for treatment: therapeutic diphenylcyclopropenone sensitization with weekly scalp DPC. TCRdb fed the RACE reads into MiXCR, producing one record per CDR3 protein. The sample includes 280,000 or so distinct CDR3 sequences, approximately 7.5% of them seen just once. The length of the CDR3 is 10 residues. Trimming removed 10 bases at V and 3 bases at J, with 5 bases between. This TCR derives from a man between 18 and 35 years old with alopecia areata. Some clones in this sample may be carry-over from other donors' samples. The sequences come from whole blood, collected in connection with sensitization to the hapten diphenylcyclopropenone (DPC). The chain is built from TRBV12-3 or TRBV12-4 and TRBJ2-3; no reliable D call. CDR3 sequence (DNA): TGTGCCACGGTAACAGATACGCAGTATTTT. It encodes CATVTDTQYF.